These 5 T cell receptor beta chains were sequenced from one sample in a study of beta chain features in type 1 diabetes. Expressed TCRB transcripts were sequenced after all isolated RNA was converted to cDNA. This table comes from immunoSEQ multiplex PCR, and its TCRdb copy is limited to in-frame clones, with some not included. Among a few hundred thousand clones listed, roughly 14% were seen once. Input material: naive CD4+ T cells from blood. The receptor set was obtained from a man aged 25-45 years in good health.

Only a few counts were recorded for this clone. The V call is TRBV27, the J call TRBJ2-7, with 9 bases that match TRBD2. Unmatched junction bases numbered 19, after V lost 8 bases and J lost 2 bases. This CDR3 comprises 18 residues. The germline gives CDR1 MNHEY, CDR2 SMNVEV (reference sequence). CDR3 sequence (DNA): TGTGCCAGCGGGCCTTGGGCTGGGAGAAGCGGGGGGACCTACGAGCAGTACTTC. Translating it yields CASGPWAGRSGGTYEQYF.

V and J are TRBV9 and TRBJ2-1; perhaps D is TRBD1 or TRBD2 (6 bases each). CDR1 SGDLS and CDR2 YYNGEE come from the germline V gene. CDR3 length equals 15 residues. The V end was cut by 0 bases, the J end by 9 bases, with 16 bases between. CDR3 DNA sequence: TGTGCCAGCAGCGTAGCTTCTAAGGGGGGCGGTGAGCAGTTCTTC. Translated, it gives CASSVASKGGGEQFF.

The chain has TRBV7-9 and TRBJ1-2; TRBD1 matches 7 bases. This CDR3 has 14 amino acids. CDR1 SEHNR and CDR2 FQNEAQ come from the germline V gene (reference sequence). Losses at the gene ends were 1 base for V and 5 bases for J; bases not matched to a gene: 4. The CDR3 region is CASSLEGAEYGYTF. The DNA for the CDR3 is TGTGCCAGCAGCTTAGAGGGGGCAGAATATGGCTACACCTTC.

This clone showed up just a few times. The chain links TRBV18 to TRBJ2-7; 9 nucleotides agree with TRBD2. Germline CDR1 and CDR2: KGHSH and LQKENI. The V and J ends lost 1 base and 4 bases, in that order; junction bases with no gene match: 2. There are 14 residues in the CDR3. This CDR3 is CASSPLAGEYEQYV. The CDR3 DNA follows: TGTGCCAGCTCACCACTAGCGGGAGAGTACGAGCAGTACGTC.

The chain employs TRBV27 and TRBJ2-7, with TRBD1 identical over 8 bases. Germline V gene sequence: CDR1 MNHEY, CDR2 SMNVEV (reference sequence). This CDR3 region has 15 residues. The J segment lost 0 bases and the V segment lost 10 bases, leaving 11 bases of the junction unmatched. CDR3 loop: CAILFGTGPSYEQYV. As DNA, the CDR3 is TGTGCCATTCTCTTCGGGACAGGACCCTCCTACGAGCAGTACGTC.